These 12 T cell receptor beta chains were all obtained from the same sample, sequenced in a study of blood T cell repertoires in COVID-19. TCRdb keeps only in-frame clones here, not all; method: immunoSEQ multiplex PCR. The sample consists of roughly 330,000 clones, about 90% of them appearing once. Sequencing was done on a sample of PBMCs or T cells enriched from blood (not recorded which). These TCRs come from a man younger than 40 who had recovered from COVID-19.

The chain is built from TRBV7-9 and TRBJ2-5, with TRBD1 matching 9 bases. The length of the CDR3 is 16 residues. V shed 5 bases and J 2 bases; nucleotides not matched to a gene: 9. Germline V gene sequence: CDR1 SEHNR, CDR2 FQNEAQ (reference sequence). As DNA, the CDR3 is TGTGCCAGCAGCACCGGGACAGGGCCAGTTCAAGAGACCCAGTACTTC. Translated: CASSTGTGPVQETQYF.

V usage is TRBV4-1 and J usage is TRBJ1-4, with 8 bases fitting TRBD1. The germline gives CDR1 MGHRA, CDR2 YSYEKL. The CDR3 contains 16 residues. V was pared by 1 base and J by 8 bases, with 9 bases of the junction left unmatched. CDR3 residues: CASSQGPQGAWEKLFF. The CDR3 DNA follows: TGCGCCAGCAGCCAAGGACCTCAGGGGGCGTGGGAAAAACTGTTTTTT.

The J gene is TRBJ2-3, the V gene TRBV10-1; 12 bases are shared with TRBD1. From germline, CDR1 is WNHNN and CDR2 SYGVQD (reference sequence). V gave up 4 bases and J gave up 6 bases; unmatched junction bases: 14. This CDR3 comprises 18 residues. CDR3 region: CASSGDRGRGPQEDTQYF. The CDR3 DNA follows: TGCGCCAGCAGTGGGGACAGGGGGCGAGGACCACAAGAGGATACGCAGTATTTT.

This clone was counted a single time. The chain links TRBV13 to TRBJ2-3; a weak D match, TRBD1 (6 bases). Trimming took off 5 bases at V and 5 bases at J, with 14 bases between the two ends. CDR1 and CDR2 from the germline V gene are PRHDT and FYEKMQ (reference sequence). The CDR3 has 14 residues. Here the CDR3 DNA reads TGTGCCAGCAGCGAACAGGGTTCGGGAGATACGCAGTATTTT. As protein: CASSEQGSGDTQYF.

This clone was recorded only once. The rearrangement uses TRBV19 and TRBJ2-7; 9 nucleotides line up with TRBD2. This CDR3 is 16 amino acids long. In germline, CDR1 is LNHDA, CDR2 SQIVND (reference sequence). J gave up 0 bases and V 4 bases, and 7 bases lay outside the gene matches. Here the CDR3 DNA reads TGTGCCAGTAGTAAAATAGGGACTAGCTTCTCCTACGAGCAGTACTTC. Protein product: CASSKIGTSFSYEQYF.

Of note for this clone: Other DNA sequences within the sample encode an identical CDR3. This rearrangement joins TRBV27 to TRBJ1-5, with a weak D call TRBD1 (6 bases). The CDR3 is 15 residues long. CDR1 and CDR2 (germline): MNHEY, SMNVEV (reference sequence). Trimming stripped 2 bases from V and 0 bases from J, with 8 bases between. The CDR3 protein is CASSLGQNSNQPQHF. CDR3 coding DNA: TGTGCCAGCAGTTTAGGACAGAATAGCAATCAGCCCCAGCATTTT.

Comment on this clone: Other nucleotide sequences from this sample produce the same CDR3. V is TRBV3-1 (or the pseudogene TRBV3-2) and J is TRBJ2-5; 10 bases map to TRBD2. V was pared by 1 base and J by 2 bases, with 4 bases of the junction left unmatched. Germline lookup yields CDR1 LGHDT and CDR2 YNNKEL (reference sequence). This CDR3 has 16 residues. The DNA for the CDR3 is TGTGCCAGCAGCCAAGGAAATAGCGGGGGGCAAGAGACCCAGTACTTC. Translating gives CASSQGNSGGQETQYF.

V is TRBV3-1 (or the pseudogene TRBV3-2) and J is TRBJ2-7; D remains unclear. Germline CDR1 LGHDT, CDR2 YNNKEL (reference sequence). The germline V and J ends were trimmed by 0 bases and 11 bases, with 11 bases remaining between them. The CDR3 has 12 residues. The CDR3 DNA reads TGTGCCAGCAGCCAAGATTTCACAGAGAAGTACTTC. Translating gives CASSQDFTEKYF.

The rearrangement joins TRBV10-3 to TRBJ1-1; D is unclear. The ends were cut back, 3 bases at V and 4 bases at J, with 12 bases in the middle. CDR1 is ENHRY, CDR2 SYGVKD, per germline. The CDR3 runs to 14 residues. The CDR3 loop reads CAISDSRSATEAFF. In nucleotides, the CDR3 is TGTGCCATCAGTGACTCTCGTAGTGCCACTGAAGCTTTCTTT.

The chain employs TRBV27 and TRBJ2-1, with 11 nucleotides matching TRBD2. The V and J ends lost 6 bases and 12 bases, in that order; junction bases with no gene match: 10. Germline lookup yields CDR1 MNHEY and CDR2 SMNVEV (reference sequence). The CDR3 spans 14 residues. The CDR3 here is CASRSSGGASGQFF. CDR3 coding DNA: TGTGCCAGCAGGAGTAGCGGGGGGGCCTCAGGGCAGTTCTTC.

The J gene is TRBJ1-2, the V gene TRBV7-9; perhaps TRBD1 as D (6 bases). V was cut by 4 bases and J by 7 bases, with 16 bases left in between. The CDR3 runs 14 residues. The germline gives CDR1 SEHNR, CDR2 FQNEAQ (reference sequence). In nucleotides, the CDR3 is TGTGCCAGCAGCTCCACCGGGACACCTTTTGGCTACACCTTC. Translation: CASSSTGTPFGYTF.

The CDR3 loop is CAISPGGENNEQFF. CDR3 bases: TGTGCCATCAGCCCCGGCGGGGAAAACAATGAGCAGTTCTTC. The rearrangement links TRBV10-3 to TRBJ2-1, with a tentative D call TRBD2 (6 bases). The V end lost 6 bases, the J end lost 5 bases, and 14 bases lay between the germline ends. CDR1 is ENHRY, CDR2 SYGVKD, per germline. The CDR3 sequence is 14 residues long.